The 17 T cell receptor beta chains given below trace back to one sample, sequenced in a study of blood T cell repertoires in COVID-19. The assay was immunoSEQ multiplex PCR, and TCRdb's table has in-frame clones only and misses some. The sample has some 120,000 clones; 85% to 90% are singletons. Sequenced input: peripheral blood. Every receptor here comes from a man between 65 and 85 years old with active or convalescent COVID-19.

The chain links TRBV6-5 to TRBJ2-1, with 7 nucleotides matching TRBD2. The ends lost 0 bases at V and 5 bases at J; junction bases unmatched: 7. The CDR3 has 16 amino acids. Germline V lookup: CDR1 MNHEY, CDR2 SVGAGI. The CDR3 DNA reads as TGTGCCAGCAGTTACTCGGTGGCGGGAGCGGACAATGAGCAGTTCTTC. Translated, it gives CASSYSVAGADNEQFF.

The chain combines TRBV27 with TRBJ2-1; TRBD1 is a possible D gene (6 bases). This CDR3 has 14 amino acids. Per germline, CDR1 MNHEY and CDR2 SMNVEV (reference sequence). V dropped 2 bases and J dropped 7 bases, with 12 bases sitting between them. The CDR3 reads CASSLAGTTNEQFF. The CDR3 nucleotides read TGTGCCAGCAGTTTAGCCGGGACAACGAATGAGCAGTTCTTC.

This clone appeared a few times. This rearrangement joins TRBV25-1 to TRBJ2-2, with a weak D call TRBD2 (6 bases). Germline-derived CDR1 and CDR2 are MGHDK and SYGVNS. V gave up 3 bases and J gave up 6 bases, with 14 bases separating them. The length of the CDR3 is 15 residues. The CDR3 protein is CASSEGGIRAGELFF. The CDR3 nucleotides read TGTGCCAGCAGTGAGGGCGGGATAAGGGCCGGGGAGCTGTTTTTT.

As concerns this clone: One end of the junction varies from germline; a read error may be responsible. This chain joins TRBV5-4 and TRBJ2-1; 7 nucleotides match TRBD2. This CDR3 is 13 amino acids long. Looked up from germline, CDR1 is SGHNT and CDR2 is YYREEE (reference sequence). CDR3 sequence reads: CASSGLEGRGWIF. The CDR3, as DNA: TGTGCCAGCAGCGGACTAGAGGGGCGAGGGTGGATCTTC.

The genes are TRBV7-9 and TRBJ1-5, with a weak D call TRBD1 (5 bases). Germline V lookup: CDR1 SEHNR, CDR2 FQNEAQ (reference sequence). There are 15 residues in the CDR3. With 5 bases removed from V and 1 base from J, the gap between germline ends came to 12 bases. The CDR3 loop reads CASSPYGGSNQPQHF. CDR3 nucleotides: TGTGCCAGCAGCCCCTACGGGGGGAGCAATCAGCCCCAGCATTTT.

This clone was recorded a few times. This chain links TRBV5-6 with TRBJ2-7; weak D call: TRBD2 (5 bases). Trimming cost V 6 bases and J 2 bases, with 12 bases left between them. This CDR3 region has 13 residues. In germline, CDR1 is SGHDT, CDR2 YYEEEE. CDR3 in amino acids: CASKLEGTYEQYF. For the CDR3, the DNA is TGTGCCAGCAAGCTAGAGGGCACCTACGAGCAGTACTTC.

This chain links TRBV5-1 with TRBJ1-4; D is perhaps TRBD1 (5 bases). The CDR3 consists of 16 residues. Deletions cut 0 bases from V and 5 bases from J, with 14 bases between. The V gene's germline CDR1 is SGHRS and CDR2 YFSETQ. CDR3 residues: CASSLARENQNEKLFF. In DNA form, the CDR3 reads TGCGCCAGCAGCTTGGCCAGGGAAAACCAAAATGAAAAACTGTTTTTT.

The rearrangement uses TRBV10-3 and TRBJ1-5, with no clear D. V was cut by 4 bases and J by 1 base, with 8 bases left in between. From germline, CDR1 is ENHRY and CDR2 SYGVKD. The length of the CDR3 is 14 residues. CDR3 DNA sequence: TGTGCCATCAGTGCCGGGTCGAGCAATCAGCCCCAGCATTTT. Translation gives CAISAGSSNQPQHF.

The V gene is TRBV2, the J gene TRBJ1-5; D is ambiguous. The CDR3 spans 13 residues. Germline CDR1 is SNHLY and CDR2 is FYNNEI. Trimming pared 6 bases from V and 1 base from J, leaving 7 bases between. In nucleotides, the CDR3 is TGTGCCAGCAGGCGGGCGAGCAATCAGCCCCAGCATTTT. This codes for CASRRASNQPQHF.

This clone was detected only once. This chain uses TRBV2 with TRBJ2-6; D not certain. The CDR3 is 15 amino acids. CDR1 is SNHLY, CDR2 FYNNEI, per germline. V lost 5 bases and J 2 bases, leaving 10 bases between the germline ends. CDR3 sequence (DNA): TGTGCCAGCAGTCTGGGCTGGACTGGGGCCAACGTCCTGACTTTC. Residues: CASSLGWTGANVLTF.

The V call is TRBV10-3, the J call TRBJ1-1; D perhaps matches TRBD1 (5 bases). V was pared by 8 bases and J by 1 base, with 14 bases between. This CDR3 contains 14 residues. Germline V lookup: CDR1 ENHRY, CDR2 SYGVKD. Written as DNA, the CDR3 is TGTGCCATCCGGGCGGGACGAGAGAACACTGAAGCTTTCTTT. Protein product: CAIRAGRENTEAFF.

V usage is TRBV7-9 and J usage is TRBJ2-7, with TRBD2 matching 7 bases. Germline CDR1 is SEHNR and CDR2 is FQNEAQ (reference sequence). The CDR3 consists of 15 residues. The junction had 13 bases not matched to a gene; V was cut back by 8 bases and J by 3 bases. The CDR3 is CASSGEGQNHYEQYF. The CDR3 DNA reads as TGTGCCAGCTCGGGGGAGGGCCAGAACCACTACGAGCAGTACTTC.

The chain is built from TRBV5-4 and TRBJ2-5, with D perhaps matching TRBD1 (5 bases). The CDR3 consists of 14 residues. In germline, CDR1 is SGHNT, CDR2 YYREEE (reference sequence). V shed 0 bases and J shed 3 bases, with 9 bases lying between them. Here the CDR3 DNA reads TGTGCCAGCAGCTTGGGCGGACAAAAAGAGACCCAGTACTTC. Translating it yields CASSLGGQKETQYF.

A few counts support this clone. V and J are TRBV7-2 and TRBJ1-2; D is perhaps TRBD1 (6 bases). The germline gives CDR1 SGHTA, CDR2 FQGNSA. CDR3 length: 14 amino acids. The germline V and J ends were trimmed by 1 base and 7 bases, with 13 bases remaining between them. CDR3 DNA: TGTGCCAGCAGCTTAGACCCAGGGGCGCGTGGCTACACCTTC. It specifies CASSLDPGARGYTF.

This clone appeared a single time. The chain recombines TRBV10-3 with TRBJ1-3; D is uncertain. Trimming cost V 5 bases and J 0 bases, with 8 bases left between them. This CDR3 is built from 14 residues. The germline V gene encodes CDR1 ENHRY and CDR2 SYGVKD. As DNA, the CDR3 is TGTGCCATCAGTAGTAGCGCCTCTGGAAACACCATATATTTT. It codes for CAISSSASGNTIYF.

J is TRBJ2-3 and V is TRBV4-1; TRBD2 matches at 8 bases. CDR1 is MGHRA and CDR2 is YSYEKL in the germline V gene. V gave up 4 bases and J gave up 6 bases; unmatched junction bases: 6. This CDR3 comprises 14 residues. CDR3 in amino acids: CASSPGLARDTQYF. DNA of the CDR3: TGCGCCAGCAGCCCCGGACTAGCACGTGATACGCAGTATTTT.

The chain joins TRBV3-1 (or the pseudogene TRBV3-2) to TRBJ2-5; D not certain. Trimming pared 4 bases from V and 4 bases from J, leaving 13 bases between. The V gene's germline CDR1 is LGHDT and CDR2 YNNKEL (reference sequence). The CDR3 spans 14 residues. In DNA, the CDR3 is TGTGCCAGCAGCCGACATAACGCAGCAGAGACCCAGTACTTC. The encoded protein is CASSRHNAAETQYF.